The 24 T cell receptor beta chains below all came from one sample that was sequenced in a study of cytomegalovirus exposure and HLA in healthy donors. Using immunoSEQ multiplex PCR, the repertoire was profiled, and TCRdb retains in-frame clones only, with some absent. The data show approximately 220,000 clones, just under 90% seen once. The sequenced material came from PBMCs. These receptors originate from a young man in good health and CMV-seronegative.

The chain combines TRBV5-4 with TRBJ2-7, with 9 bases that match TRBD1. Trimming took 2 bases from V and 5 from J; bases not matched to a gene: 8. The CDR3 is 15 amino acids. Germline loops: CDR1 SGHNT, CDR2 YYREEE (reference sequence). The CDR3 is CASSFPGQGKHEQYF. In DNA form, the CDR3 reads TGTGCCAGCAGCTTTCCGGGACAGGGAAAGCACGAGCAGTACTTC. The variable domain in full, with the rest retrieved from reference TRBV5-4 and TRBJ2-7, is ETGVTQSPTHLIKTRGQQVTLRCSSQSGHNTVSWYQQALGQGPQFIFQYYREEENGRGNFPPRFSGLQFPNYSSELNVNALELDDSALYLCASSFPGQGKHEQYFGPGTRLTVT.

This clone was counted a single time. DNA of the CDR3: TGTGCCAGCATCTGGGGGGGAGCTTTCTTT. Protein product: CASIWGGAFF. The chain couples TRBV27 to TRBJ1-1, with D possibly TRBD1 on 5 matching bases. V dropped 7 bases and J dropped 10 bases, with 10 bases sitting between them. CDR3 length: 10 residues. CDR1 is MNHEY, CDR2 SMNVEV, per germline (reference sequence).

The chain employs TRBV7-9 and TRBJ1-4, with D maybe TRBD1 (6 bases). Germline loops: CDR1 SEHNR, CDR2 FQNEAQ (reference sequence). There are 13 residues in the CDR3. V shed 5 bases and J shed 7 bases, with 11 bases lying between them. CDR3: CASSRQDPEKLFF. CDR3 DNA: TGTGCCAGCAGCAGACAGGATCCTGAAAAACTGTTTTTT.

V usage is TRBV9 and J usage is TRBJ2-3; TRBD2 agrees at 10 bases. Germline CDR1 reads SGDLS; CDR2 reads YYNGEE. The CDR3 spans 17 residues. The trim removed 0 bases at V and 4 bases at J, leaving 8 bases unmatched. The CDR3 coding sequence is TGTGCCAGCAGCGTAGTAGGGCTAGCGGGAGTCCCAGATACGCAGTATTTT. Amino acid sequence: CASSVVGLAGVPDTQYF.

CDR3 coding DNA: TGTGCCAGCAGTTGGGGACAGCCCTACAATGAGCAGTTCTTC. It specifies CASSWGQPYNEQFF. The V call is TRBV28, the J call TRBJ2-1; 7 bases match TRBD1. The CDR3 has 14 amino acids. Per germline, CDR1 MDHEN and CDR2 SYDVKM. J gave up 2 bases and V 4 bases, and 2 bases lay outside the gene matches.

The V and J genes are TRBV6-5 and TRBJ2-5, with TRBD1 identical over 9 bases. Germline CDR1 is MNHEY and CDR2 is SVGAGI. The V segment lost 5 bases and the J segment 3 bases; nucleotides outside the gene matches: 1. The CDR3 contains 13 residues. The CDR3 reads CASSGTGKETQYF. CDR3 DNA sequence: TGTGCCAGCAGTGGGACAGGGAAAGAGACCCAGTACTTC.

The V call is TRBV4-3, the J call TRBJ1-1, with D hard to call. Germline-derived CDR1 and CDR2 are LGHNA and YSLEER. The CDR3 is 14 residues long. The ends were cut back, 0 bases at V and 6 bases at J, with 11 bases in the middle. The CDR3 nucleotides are TGCGCCAGCAGCCAAGACTCGGGGAGTGCTGAAGCTTTCTTT. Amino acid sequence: CASSQDSGSAEAFF.

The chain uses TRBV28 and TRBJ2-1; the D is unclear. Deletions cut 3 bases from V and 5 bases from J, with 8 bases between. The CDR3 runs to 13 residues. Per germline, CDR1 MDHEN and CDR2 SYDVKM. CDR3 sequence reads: CASSFHRDNEQFF. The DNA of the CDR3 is TGTGCCAGCAGTTTCCACCGAGACAATGAGCAGTTCTTC. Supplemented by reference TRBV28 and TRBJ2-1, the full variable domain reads DVKVTQSSRYLVKRTGEKVFLECVQDMDHENMFWYRQDPGLGLRLIYFSYDVKMKEKGDIPEGYSVSREKKERFSLILESASTNQTSMYLCASSFHRDNEQFFGPGTRLTVL.

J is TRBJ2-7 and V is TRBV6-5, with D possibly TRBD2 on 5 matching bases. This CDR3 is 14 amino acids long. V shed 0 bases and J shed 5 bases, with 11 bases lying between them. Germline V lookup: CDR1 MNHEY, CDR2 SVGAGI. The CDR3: CASSYSRVPDEQYF. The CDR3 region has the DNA TGTGCCAGCAGTTACTCGAGGGTCCCGGACGAGCAGTACTTC.

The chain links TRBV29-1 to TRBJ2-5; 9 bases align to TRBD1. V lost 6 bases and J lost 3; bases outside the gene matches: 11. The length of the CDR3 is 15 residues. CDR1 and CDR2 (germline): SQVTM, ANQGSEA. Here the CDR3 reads CSVHRDRVGEETQYF. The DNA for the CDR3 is TGCAGCGTGCACAGGGACAGGGTCGGGGAAGAGACCCAGTACTTC.

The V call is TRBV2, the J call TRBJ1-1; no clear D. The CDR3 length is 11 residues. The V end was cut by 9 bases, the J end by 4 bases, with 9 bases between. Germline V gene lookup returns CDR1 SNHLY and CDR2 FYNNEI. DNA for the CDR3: TGTGCCAGTAAGGAGGGCACTGAAGCTTTCTTT. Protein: CASKEGTEAFF. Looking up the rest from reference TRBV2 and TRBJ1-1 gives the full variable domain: EPEVTQTPSHQVTQMGQEVILRCVPISNHLYFYWYRQILGQKVEFLVSFYNNEISEKSEIFDDQFSVERPDGSNFTLKIRSTKLEDSAMYFCASKEGTEAFFGQGTRLTVV.

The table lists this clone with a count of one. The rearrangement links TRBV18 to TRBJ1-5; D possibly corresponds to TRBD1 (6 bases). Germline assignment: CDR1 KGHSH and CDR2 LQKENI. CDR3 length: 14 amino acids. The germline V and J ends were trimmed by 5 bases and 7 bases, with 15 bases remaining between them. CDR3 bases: TGTGCCAGCTCAAACACAGGGCAGGGGCAGCCCCAGCATTTT. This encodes CASSNTGQGQPQHF. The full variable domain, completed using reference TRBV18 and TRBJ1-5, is NAGVMQNPRHLVRRRGQEARLRCSPMKGHSHVYWYRQLPEEGLKFMVYLQKENIIDESGMPKERFSAEFPKEGPSILRIQQVVRGDSAAYFCASSNTGQGQPQHFGDGTRLSIL.

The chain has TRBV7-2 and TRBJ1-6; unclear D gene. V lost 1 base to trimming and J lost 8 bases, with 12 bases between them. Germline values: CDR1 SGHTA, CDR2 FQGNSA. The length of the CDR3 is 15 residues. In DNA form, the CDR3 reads TGTGCCAGCAGCTTAGTAACAGATCTTTATTCACCCCTCCACTTT. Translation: CASSLVTDLYSPLHF.

CDR3 DNA: TGCGCCAGCAGCCACCTTAGCGGGAACGGGGAGCTGTTTTTT. The encoded protein is CASSHLSGNGELFF. The V call is TRBV4-3, the J call TRBJ2-2, with 8 bases identical to TRBD2. Germline V gene data show CDR1 as LGHNA and CDR2 as YSLEER. The CDR3 is made up of 14 amino acids. V lost 3 bases to trimming and J lost 7 bases; unmatched junction nucleotides: 4.

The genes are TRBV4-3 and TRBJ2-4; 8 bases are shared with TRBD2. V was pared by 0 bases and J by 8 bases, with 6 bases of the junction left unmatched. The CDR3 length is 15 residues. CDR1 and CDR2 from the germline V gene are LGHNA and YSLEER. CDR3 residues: CASSQESGRGDIQYF. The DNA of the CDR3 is TGCGCCAGCAGCCAAGAATCCGGGAGGGGGGACATTCAGTACTTC.

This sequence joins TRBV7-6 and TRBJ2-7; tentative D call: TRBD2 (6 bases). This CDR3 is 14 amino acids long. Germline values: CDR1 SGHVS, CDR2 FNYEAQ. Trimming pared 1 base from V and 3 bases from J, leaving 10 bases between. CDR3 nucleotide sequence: TGTGCCAGCAGCTTAGATGGGGGGTACTACGAGCAGTACTTC. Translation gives CASSLDGGYYEQYF.

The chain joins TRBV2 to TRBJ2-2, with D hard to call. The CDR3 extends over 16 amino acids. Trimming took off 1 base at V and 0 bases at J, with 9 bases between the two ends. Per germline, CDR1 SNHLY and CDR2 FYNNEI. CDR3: CASSEGRLANTGELFF. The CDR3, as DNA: TGTGCCAGCAGTGAAGGACGACTCGCGAACACCGGGGAGCTGTTTTTT.

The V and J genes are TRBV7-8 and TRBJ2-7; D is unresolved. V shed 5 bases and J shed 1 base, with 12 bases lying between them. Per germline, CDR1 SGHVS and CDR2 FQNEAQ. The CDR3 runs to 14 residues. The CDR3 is CASSAERRSYEQYF. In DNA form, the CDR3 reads TGTGCCAGCAGCGCAGAAAGGCGGTCCTACGAGCAGTACTTC.

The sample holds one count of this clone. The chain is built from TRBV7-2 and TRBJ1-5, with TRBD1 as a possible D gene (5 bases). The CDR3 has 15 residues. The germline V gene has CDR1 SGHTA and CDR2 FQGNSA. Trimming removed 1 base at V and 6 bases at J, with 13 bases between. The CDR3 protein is CASSLGPGLGQPQHF. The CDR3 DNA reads TGTGCCAGCAGCTTAGGGCCAGGGTTGGGTCAGCCCCAGCATTTT.

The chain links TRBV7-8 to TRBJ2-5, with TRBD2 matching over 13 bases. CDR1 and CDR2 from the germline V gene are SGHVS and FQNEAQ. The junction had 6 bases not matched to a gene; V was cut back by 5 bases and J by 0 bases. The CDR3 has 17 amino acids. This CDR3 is CASSVGLAGPYQETQYF. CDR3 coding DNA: TGTGCCAGCAGCGTGGGACTAGCGGGACCGTACCAAGAGACCCAGTACTTC.

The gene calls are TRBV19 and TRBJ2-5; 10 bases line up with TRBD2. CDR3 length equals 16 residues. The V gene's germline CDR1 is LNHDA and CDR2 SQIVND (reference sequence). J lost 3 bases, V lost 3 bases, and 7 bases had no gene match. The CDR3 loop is CASSILAGDPEETQYF. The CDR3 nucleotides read TGTGCCAGTAGTATCCTAGCGGGAGATCCCGAAGAGACCCAGTACTTC.

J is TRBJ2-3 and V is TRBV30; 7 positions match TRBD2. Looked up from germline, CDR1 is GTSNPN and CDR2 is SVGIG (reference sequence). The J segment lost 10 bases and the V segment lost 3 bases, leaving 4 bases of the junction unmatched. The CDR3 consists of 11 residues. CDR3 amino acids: CAWSTSESQYF. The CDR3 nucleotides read TGTGCCTGGAGCACTAGCGAGTCGCAGTATTTT. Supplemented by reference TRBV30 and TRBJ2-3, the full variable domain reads SQTIHQWPATLVQPVGSPLSLECTVEGTSNPNLYWYRQAAGRGLQLLFYSVGIGQISSEVPQNLSASRPQDRQFILSSKKLLLSDSGFYLCAWSTSESQYFGPGTRLTVL.

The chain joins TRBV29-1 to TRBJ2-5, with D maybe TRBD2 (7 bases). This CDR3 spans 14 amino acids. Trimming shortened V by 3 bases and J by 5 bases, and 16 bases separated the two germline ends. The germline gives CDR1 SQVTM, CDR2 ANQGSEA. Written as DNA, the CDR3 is TGCAGCGTTGATGCTAGCGGAGGGGGGGAGACCCAGTACTTC. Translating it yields CSVDASGGGETQYF.

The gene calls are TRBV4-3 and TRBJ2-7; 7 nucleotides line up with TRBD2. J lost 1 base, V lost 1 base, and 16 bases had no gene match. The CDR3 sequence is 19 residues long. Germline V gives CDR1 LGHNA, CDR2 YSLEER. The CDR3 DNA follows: TGCGCCAGCAGCCAAGTTGTCACACGGCGGGCTAGCGGTTCCTACGAGCAGTACTTC. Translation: CASSQVVTRRASGSYEQYF.